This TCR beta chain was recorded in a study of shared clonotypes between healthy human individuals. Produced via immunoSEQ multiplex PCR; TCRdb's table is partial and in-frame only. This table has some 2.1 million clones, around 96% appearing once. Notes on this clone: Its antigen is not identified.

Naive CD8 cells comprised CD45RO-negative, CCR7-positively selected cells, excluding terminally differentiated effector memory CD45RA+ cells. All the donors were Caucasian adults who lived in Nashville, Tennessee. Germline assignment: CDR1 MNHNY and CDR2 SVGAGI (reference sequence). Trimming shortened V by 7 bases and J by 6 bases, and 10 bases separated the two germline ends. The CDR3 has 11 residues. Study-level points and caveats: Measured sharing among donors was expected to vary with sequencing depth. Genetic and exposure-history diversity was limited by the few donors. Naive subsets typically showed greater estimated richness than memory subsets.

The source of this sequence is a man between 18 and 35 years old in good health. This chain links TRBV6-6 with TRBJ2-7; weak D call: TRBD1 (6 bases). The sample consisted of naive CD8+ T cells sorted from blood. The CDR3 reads CASNTGFEQYF. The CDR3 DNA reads TGTGCCAGCAATACAGGGTTCGAGCAGTACTTC.